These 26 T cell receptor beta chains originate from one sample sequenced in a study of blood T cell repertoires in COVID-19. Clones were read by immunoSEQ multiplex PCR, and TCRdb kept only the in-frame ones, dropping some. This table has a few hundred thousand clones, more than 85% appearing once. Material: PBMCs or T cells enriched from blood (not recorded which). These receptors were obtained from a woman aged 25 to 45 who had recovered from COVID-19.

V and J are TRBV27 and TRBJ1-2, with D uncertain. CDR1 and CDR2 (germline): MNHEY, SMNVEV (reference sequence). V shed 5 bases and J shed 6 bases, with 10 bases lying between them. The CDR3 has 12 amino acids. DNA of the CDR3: TGTGCCAGCAGTCCCAACAAAGATGGCTACACCTTC. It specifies CASSPNKDGYTF.

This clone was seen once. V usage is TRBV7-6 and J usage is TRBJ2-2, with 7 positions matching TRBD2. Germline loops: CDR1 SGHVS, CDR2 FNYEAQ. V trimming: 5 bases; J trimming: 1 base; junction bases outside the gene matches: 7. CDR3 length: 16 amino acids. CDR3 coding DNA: TGTGCCAGCAGCAGAACTCCTAGCGGGAACACCGGGGAGCTGTTTTTT. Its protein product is CASSRTPSGNTGELFF.

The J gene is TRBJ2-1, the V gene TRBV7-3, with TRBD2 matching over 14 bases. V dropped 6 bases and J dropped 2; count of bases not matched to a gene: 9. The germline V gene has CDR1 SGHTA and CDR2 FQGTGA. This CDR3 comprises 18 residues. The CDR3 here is CASRSGTSGSKAYNEQFF. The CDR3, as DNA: TGTGCCAGCAGATCCGGGACTAGCGGGAGTAAGGCCTACAATGAGCAGTTCTTC.

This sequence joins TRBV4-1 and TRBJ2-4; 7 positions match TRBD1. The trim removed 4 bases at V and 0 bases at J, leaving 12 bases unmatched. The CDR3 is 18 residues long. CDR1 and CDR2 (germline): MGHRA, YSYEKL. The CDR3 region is CASSPGTETKIAKNIQYF. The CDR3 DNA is TGCGCCAGCAGCCCGGGGACAGAGACTAAAATAGCCAAAAACATTCAGTACTTC.

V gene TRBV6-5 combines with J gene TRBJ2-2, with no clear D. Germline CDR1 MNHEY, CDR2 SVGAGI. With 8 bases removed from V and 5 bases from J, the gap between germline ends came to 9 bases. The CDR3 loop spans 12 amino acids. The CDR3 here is CASSSRTGELFF. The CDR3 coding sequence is TGTGCCAGCTCCTCCAGGACCGGGGAGCTGTTTTTT.

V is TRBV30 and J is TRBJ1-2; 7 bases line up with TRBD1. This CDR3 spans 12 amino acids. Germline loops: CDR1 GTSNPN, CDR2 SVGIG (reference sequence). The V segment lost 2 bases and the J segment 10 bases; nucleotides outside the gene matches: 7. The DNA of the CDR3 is TGTGCCTGGAGTACGACAGGGTCCCCCTACACCTTC. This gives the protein CAWSTTGSPYTF.

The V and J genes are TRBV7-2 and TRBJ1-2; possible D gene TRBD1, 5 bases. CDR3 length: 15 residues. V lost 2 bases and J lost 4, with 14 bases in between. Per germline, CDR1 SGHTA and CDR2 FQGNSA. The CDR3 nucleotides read TGTGCCAGCAGCTTAAACGCAGGGTCGAGCTATGGCTACACCTTC. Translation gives CASSLNAGSSYGYTF.

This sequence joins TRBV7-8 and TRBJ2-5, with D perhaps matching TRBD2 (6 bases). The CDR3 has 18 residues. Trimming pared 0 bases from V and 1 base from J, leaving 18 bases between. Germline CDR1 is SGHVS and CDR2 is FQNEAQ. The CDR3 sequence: CASSLAFVGTRIQETQYF. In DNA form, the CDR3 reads TGTGCCAGCAGCTTAGCCTTTGTTGGGACTCGGATCCAAGAGACCCAGTACTTC.

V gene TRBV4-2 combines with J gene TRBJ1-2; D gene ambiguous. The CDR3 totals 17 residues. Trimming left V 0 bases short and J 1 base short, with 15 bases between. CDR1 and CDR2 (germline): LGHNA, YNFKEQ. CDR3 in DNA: TGTGCCAGCAGCCAAGATTCCGGAACCAGGATTAACTATGGCTACACCTTC. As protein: CASSQDSGTRINYGYTF.

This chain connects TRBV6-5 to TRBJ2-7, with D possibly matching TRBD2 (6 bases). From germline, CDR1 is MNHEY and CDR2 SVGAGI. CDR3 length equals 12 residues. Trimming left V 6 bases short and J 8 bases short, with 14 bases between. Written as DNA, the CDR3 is TGTGCCAGCAGCCGCGGGACTGACAAGCAGTACTTC. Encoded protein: CASSRGTDKQYF.

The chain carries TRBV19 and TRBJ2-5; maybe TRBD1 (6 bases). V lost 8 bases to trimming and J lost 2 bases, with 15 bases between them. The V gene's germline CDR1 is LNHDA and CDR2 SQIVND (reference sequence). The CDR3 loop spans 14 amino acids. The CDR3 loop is CASAQQGAQETQYF. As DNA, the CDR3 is TGTGCCAGTGCCCAACAGGGTGCACAAGAGACCCAGTACTTC.

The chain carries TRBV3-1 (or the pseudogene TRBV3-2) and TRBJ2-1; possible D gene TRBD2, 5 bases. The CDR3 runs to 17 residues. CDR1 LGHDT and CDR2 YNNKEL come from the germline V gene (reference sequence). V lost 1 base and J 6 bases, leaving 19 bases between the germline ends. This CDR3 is CASSQVPGWSHTNEQFF. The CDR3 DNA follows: TGTGCCAGCAGCCAAGTACCGGGATGGTCCCATACCAATGAGCAGTTCTTC.

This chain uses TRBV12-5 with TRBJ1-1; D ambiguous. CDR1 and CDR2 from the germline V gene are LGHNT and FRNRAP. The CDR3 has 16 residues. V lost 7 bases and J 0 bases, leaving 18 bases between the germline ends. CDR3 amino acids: CASALVLRTVNTEAFF. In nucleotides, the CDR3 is TGTGCTAGTGCCCTTGTCCTTAGAACAGTGAACACTGAAGCTTTCTTT.

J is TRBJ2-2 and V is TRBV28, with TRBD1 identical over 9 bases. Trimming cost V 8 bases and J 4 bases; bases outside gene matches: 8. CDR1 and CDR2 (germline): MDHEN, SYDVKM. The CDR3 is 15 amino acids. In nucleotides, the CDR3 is TGTGCCAGCTCTAGGACAGGGGCTACCACCGGGGAGCTGTTTTTT. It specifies CASSRTGATTGELFF.

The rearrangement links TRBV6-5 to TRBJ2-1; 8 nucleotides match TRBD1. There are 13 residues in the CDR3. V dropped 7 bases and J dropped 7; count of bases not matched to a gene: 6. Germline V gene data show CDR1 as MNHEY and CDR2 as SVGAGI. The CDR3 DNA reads TGTGCCAGCATGGGACAGGTGGGGAATGAGCAGTTCTTC. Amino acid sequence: CASMGQVGNEQFF.

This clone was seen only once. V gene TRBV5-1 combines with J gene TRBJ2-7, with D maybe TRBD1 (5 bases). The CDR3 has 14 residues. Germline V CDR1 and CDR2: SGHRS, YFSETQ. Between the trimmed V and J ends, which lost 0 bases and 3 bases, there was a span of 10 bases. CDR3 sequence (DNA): TGCGCCAGCAGCTTGGAGGGGCACAACTACGAGCAGTACTTC. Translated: CASSLEGHNYEQYF.

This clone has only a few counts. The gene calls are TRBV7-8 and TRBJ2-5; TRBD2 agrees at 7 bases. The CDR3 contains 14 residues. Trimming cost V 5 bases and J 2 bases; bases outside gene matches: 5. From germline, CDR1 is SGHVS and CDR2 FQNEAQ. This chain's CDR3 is CASSKYGGQETQYF. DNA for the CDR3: TGTGCCAGCAGCAAGTACGGGGGGCAAGAGACCCAGTACTTC. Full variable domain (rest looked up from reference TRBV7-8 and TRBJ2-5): GAGVSQSPRYKVAKRGQDVALRCDPISGHVSLFWYQQALGQGPEFLTYFQNEAQLDKSGLPSDRFFAERPEGSVSTLKIQRTQQEDSAVYLCASSKYGGQETQYFGPGTRLLVL.

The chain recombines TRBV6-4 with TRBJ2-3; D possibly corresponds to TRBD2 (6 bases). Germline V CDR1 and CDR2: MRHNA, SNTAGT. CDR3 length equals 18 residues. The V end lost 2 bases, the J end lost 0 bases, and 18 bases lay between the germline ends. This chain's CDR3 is CASSDGGLQMRSTDTQYF. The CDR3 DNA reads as TGTGCCAGCAGTGACGGGGGACTCCAAATGAGAAGCACAGATACGCAGTATTTT.

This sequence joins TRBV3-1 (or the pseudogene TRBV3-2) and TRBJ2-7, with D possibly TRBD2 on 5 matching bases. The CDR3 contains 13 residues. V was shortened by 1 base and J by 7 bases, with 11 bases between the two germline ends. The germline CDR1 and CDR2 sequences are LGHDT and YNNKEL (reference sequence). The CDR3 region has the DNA TGTGCCAGCAGCCAAGTGGAGTCGGGGGAGCAGTACTTC. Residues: CASSQVESGEQYF.

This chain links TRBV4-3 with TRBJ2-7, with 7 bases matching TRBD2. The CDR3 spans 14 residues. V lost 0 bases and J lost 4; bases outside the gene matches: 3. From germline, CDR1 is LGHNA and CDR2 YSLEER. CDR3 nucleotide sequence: TGCGCCAGCAGCCAAGATTCCGGGGGGTACGAGCAGTACTTC. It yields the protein CASSQDSGGYEQYF.

The CDR3 nucleotides read TGTGCCAGCAGTTCCCCCGGGACAGGGGGGAAAACTGAAGCTTTCTTT. Amino acid sequence: CASSSPGTGGKTEAFF. The chain employs TRBV28 and TRBJ1-1, with 11 bases that match TRBD1. The CDR3 extends over 16 amino acids. CDR1 is MDHEN, CDR2 SYDVKM, per germline. The V and J ends lost 4 bases and 5 bases, in that order; junction bases with no gene match: 9.

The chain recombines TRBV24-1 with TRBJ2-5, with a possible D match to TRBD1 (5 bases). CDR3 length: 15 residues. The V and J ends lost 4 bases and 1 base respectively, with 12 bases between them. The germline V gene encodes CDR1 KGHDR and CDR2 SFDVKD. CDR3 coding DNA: TGTGCCACCAGTGACCCAGCAGGGCTCCAAGAGACCCAGTACTTC. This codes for CATSDPAGLQETQYF.

CDR3 amino acids: CASSQGGGLRQPQHF. CDR3 DNA: TGTGCCAGCAGCCAAGGCGGCGGTCTTCGTCAGCCCCAGCATTTT. V is TRBV3-1 (or the pseudogene TRBV3-2) and J is TRBJ1-5, with unresolved D. Germline V lookup: CDR1 LGHDT, CDR2 YNNKEL (reference sequence). The CDR3 sequence is 15 residues long. With 1 base removed from V and 6 bases from J, the gap between germline ends came to 13 bases.

The CDR3 sequence: CASSLSRQGYSPLHF. The CDR3 nucleotides are TGTGCCAGCAGTTTATCCAGGCAGGGCTATTCACCCCTCCACTTT. The rearrangement joins TRBV27 to TRBJ1-6, with D possibly TRBD1 on 5 matching bases. The CDR3 is made up of 15 amino acids. The V and J ends lost 0 bases and 8 bases respectively, with 11 bases between them. CDR1 is MNHEY and CDR2 is SMNVEV in the germline V gene (reference sequence).

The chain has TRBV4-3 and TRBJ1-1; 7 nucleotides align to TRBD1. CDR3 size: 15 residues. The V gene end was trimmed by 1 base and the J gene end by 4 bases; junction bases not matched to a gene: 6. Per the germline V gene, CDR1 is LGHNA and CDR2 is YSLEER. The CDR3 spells CASSQVYGTATEAFF. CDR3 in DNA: TGCGCCAGCAGCCAAGTATACGGGACAGCCACTGAAGCTTTCTTT.

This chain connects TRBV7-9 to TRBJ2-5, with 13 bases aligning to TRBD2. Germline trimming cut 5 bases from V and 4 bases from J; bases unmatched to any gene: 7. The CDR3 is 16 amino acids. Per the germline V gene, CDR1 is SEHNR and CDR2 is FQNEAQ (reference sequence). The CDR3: CASSLWTSGSGETQYF. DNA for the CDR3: TGTGCCAGCAGCCTTTGGACTAGCGGGAGTGGAGAGACCCAGTACTTC.